This TCR beta chain was captured in a study of T-cell memory formation after mild COVID-19. Study information: TCR clusters mostly belonged to single donors.

General study points: Later expanders leaned CD4+, whereas clones that contracted between day 15 and 85 were balanced CD4/CD8.

MiXCR, applied by TCRdb to the 5' RACE reads, yields one record per CDR3 protein. The sample shows roughly 300,000 distinct CDR3 sequences, approximately 15% of them seen only once. Remarks on this clonotype: Antigen unknown.

With 0 bases removed from V and 6 bases from J, the gap between germline ends came to 9 bases. The CDR3 contains 14 residues. The clonotype comes from a man aged 18 to 29 who had mild COVID-19 (a few samples of this study predate the infection). Cell type and time point are not known. Sequencing used PBMCs or a T cell subset sorted from them (not recorded which). This sequence joins TRBV12-3 or TRBV12-4 and TRBJ2-4; perhaps D is TRBD1 or TRBD2 (5 bases each). CDR3 loop: CASSLARGRNIQYF. In nucleotides, the CDR3 is TGTGCCAGCAGTTTAGCGAGGGGTAGAAACATTCAGTACTTC.